These 23 T cell receptor beta chains came from one sample sequenced in a study. TCRdb re-derived calls from the 5' RACE reads in MiXCR, one entry per CDR3 protein. The sample shows just over 60,000 distinct CDR3 sequences, more than 25% of them seen only once. Source material: tumor-infiltrating naive CD4+ T cells sorted from the breast tumor. Described subset: naive CD4+ T cells, CD4+CD45RA+CD25-. The receptors stem from a female donor with breast cancer.

This clonotype has a handful of counts. The chain recombines TRBV9 with TRBJ1-1; D unresolved. Germline CDR1 and CDR2: SGDLS and YYNGEE. V was clipped by 4 bases and J by 8 bases, with 12 bases between them. The CDR3 runs to 12 residues. CDR3 coding DNA: TGTGCCAGCAGCAAGCGTCAGAAAGAAGCTTTCTTT. Its protein product is CASSKRQKEAFF.

Of note for this clonotype: With a much larger clone just one base away, this may be a read error. The chain carries TRBV5-1 and TRBJ2-1; TRBD2 is a possible D gene (6 bases). The CDR3 runs to 14 residues. CDR1 is SGHRS, CDR2 YFSETQ, per germline. The CDR3: CANSMGEAVNEQFF. CDR3 sequence (DNA): TGCGCCAACAGCATGGGGGAGGCCGTCAATGAGCAGTTCTTC.

This clonotype has just a few counts. The J gene is TRBJ2-6, the V gene TRBV28; no clear D gene. The length of the CDR3 is 17 residues. Looked up from germline, CDR1 is MDHEN and CDR2 is SYDVKM. V lost 8 bases and J 0 bases, leaving 17 bases between the germline ends. CDR3 amino acids: CASSLRRASSGANVLTF. Written as DNA, the CDR3 is TGTGCCAGCTCCCTCAGGCGCGCTAGCTCTGGGGCCAACGTCCTGACTTTC.

This clonotype was found once. It is likely a read error, because the conserved phenylalanine at the end of the CDR3 is missing. The chain has TRBV6-1 and TRBJ1-6, with TRBD1 matching over 7 bases. CDR1 is MNHNS, CDR2 SASEGT, per germline. This CDR3 comprises 15 residues. J gave up 3 bases and V 6 bases, and 5 bases lay outside the gene matches. Here the CDR3 DNA reads TGTGCCAGCAGACCGAGACAGGGCTATAATTCACCCCTCCACCTT. This gives the protein CASRPRQGYNSPLHL.

This rearrangement joins TRBV5-1 to TRBJ2-1; TRBD2 agrees at 8 bases. Germline CDR1 SGHRS, CDR2 YFSETQ. Trimming at V came to 4 bases and at J to 4 bases, leaving 10 bases not matched to a gene. This CDR3 contains 16 residues. The CDR3 DNA follows: TGCGCCAGCAGCCCTAGTACTAGCGGAGCTTACAATGAGCAGTTCTTC. Residues: CASSPSTSGAYNEQFF.

The chain combines TRBV6-1 with TRBJ2-5; D gene unclear. Germline V gene sequence: CDR1 MNHNS, CDR2 SASEGT. Trimming shortened V by 3 bases and J by 0 bases, and 5 bases separated the two germline ends. The CDR3 sequence is 13 residues long. This CDR3 is CASSDSYQETQYF. The CDR3 nucleotides are TGTGCCAGCAGTGACAGCTACCAAGAGACCCAGTACTTC.

This clonotype was counted at least ten times. This chain joins TRBV7-2 and TRBJ2-1; no clear D gene. The germline CDR1 and CDR2 sequences are SGHTA and FQGNSA. The V end lost 1 base, the J end lost 4 bases, and 17 bases lay between the germline ends. The CDR3 is 17 residues long. For the CDR3, the DNA is TGTGCCAGCAGCTTAGGTCTGGCTGCTTTCGGGTACAATGAGCAGTTCTTC. It codes for CASSLGLAAFGYNEQFF.

This clonotype was seen only a few times. The chain links TRBV5-1 to TRBJ1-2; 9 nucleotides match TRBD1. V lost 5 bases and J lost 6; bases outside the gene matches: 5. Germline V gene data show CDR1 as SGHRS and CDR2 as YFSETQ. This CDR3 comprises 13 residues. CDR3 coding DNA: TGCGCCAGCAGGCAAACAGGGGGCAATGGCTACACCTTC. This codes for CASRQTGGNGYTF.

This sequence joins TRBV5-1 and TRBJ2-1, with 11 bases matching TRBD2. V lost 7 bases to trimming and J lost 8 bases; unmatched junction nucleotides: 8. Germline CDR1 reads SGHRS; CDR2 reads YFSETQ. The CDR3 loop spans 14 amino acids. The CDR3 is CASCTSGGTDEQFF. The CDR3 nucleotides read TGCGCCAGCTGCACTAGCGGGGGAACGGATGAGCAGTTCTTC.

In this sample, this clonotype turned up a few times. The CDR3 sequence: CASTSGSNQPQHF. The CDR3 DNA reads as TGTGCCAGTACAAGCGGGAGCAATCAGCCCCAGCATTTT. V is TRBV27 and J is TRBJ1-5; no firm D call. Per the germline V gene, CDR1 is MNHEY and CDR2 is SMNVEV (reference sequence). This CDR3 comprises 13 residues. V dropped 9 bases and J dropped 1 base, with 10 bases sitting between them.

This clonotype occurred many times. The chain uses TRBV6-2 or TRBV6-3 and TRBJ1-2, with 9 bases matching TRBD1. CDR3 length: 14 residues. V shed 5 bases and J 8 bases; nucleotides not matched to a gene: 9. Per the germline V gene, CDR1 is MNHEY and CDR2 is SVGEGT. For the CDR3, the DNA is TGTGCCAGCAGTCCCCGGGACAGGGTTCGAGGCTACACCTTC. This gives the protein CASSPRDRVRGYTF.

With regard to this clonotype: Given a much more abundant clone one base away, this may be a read error. This chain links TRBV6-6 with TRBJ2-7; perhaps TRBD2 as D (7 bases). V was trimmed by 4 bases and J by 4 bases, leaving 14 bases between them. Germline lookup yields CDR1 MNHNY and CDR2 SVGAGI (reference sequence). The CDR3 is made up of 14 amino acids. The CDR3 DNA reads TGTGCCAGCAGTTGCGGGGGCAGTTCGTACGAGCAGTACTTC. Translated: CASSCGGSSYEQYF.

In its sample, this clonotype was seen many times. The chain joins TRBV7-3 to TRBJ1-6; possible D gene TRBD1, 5 bases. V lost 2 bases and J 9 bases, leaving 11 bases between the germline ends. The germline gives CDR1 SGHTA, CDR2 FQGTGA. The CDR3 runs to 14 residues. Here the CDR3 DNA reads TGTGCCAGCAGCTTACGCGGGACGGGTTCACCCCTCCACTTT. Its translation is CASSLRGTGSPLHF. Looking up the rest from reference TRBV7-3 and TRBJ1-6 gives the full variable domain: GAGVSQTPSNKVTEKGKYVELRCDPISGHTALYWYRQSLGQGPEFLIYFQGTGAADDSGLPNDRFFAVRPEGSVSTLKIQRTERGDSAVYLCASSLRGTGSPLHFGNGTRLTVT.

The V gene is TRBV4-3, the J gene TRBJ1-5; D gene unclear. The CDR3 covers 13 residues. V was cut by 0 bases and J by 6 bases, with 6 bases left in between. CDR1 is LGHNA, CDR2 YSLEER, per germline. The CDR3 DNA reads TGCGCCAGCAGCCAAGAGGTCGGTCAGCCCCAGCATTTT. This encodes CASSQEVGQPQHF.

V gene TRBV20-1 combines with J gene TRBJ2-1, with 9 bases that match TRBD2. The CDR3 covers 16 residues. Germline values: CDR1 DFQATT, CDR2 SNEGSKA (reference sequence). Germline trimming cut 6 bases from V and 6 bases from J; bases unmatched to any gene: 15. This chain's CDR3 is CSATPSGGGAGNEQFF. The CDR3 region has the DNA TGCAGTGCCACACCCTCCGGCGGGGGGGCTGGCAATGAGCAGTTCTTC.

This clonotype occurred many times. This chain joins TRBV5-1 and TRBJ1-2, with D perhaps TRBD1 (5 bases). The CDR3 extends over 13 amino acids. Trimming took 0 bases from V and 3 from J, leaving 6 bases between them. Germline V gene data show CDR1 as SGHRS and CDR2 as YFSETQ. CDR3 residues: CASSLGRDYGYTF. In DNA form, the CDR3 reads TGCGCCAGCAGCTTGGGCAGGGACTATGGCTACACCTTC.

The gene calls are TRBV29-1 and TRBJ2-1; perhaps TRBD2 as D (6 bases). Per the germline V gene, CDR1 is SQVTM and CDR2 is ANQGSEA. The germline V and J ends were trimmed by 7 bases and 2 bases, with 15 bases remaining between them. This CDR3 has 14 amino acids. For the CDR3, the DNA is TGCAGCGCTGGACTAACCCACACCTACAATGAGCAGTTCTTC. It is translated as CSAGLTHTYNEQFF.

This clonotype was counted between two and nine times. The chain couples TRBV7-6 to TRBJ2-2; D is unclear. CDR1 and CDR2 from the germline V gene are SGHVS and FNYEAQ. The CDR3 extends over 14 amino acids. Trimming took off 0 bases at V and 4 bases at J, with 6 bases between the two ends. In DNA form, the CDR3 reads TGTGCCAGCAGCTTAGCGCGGACCACCGGGGAGCTGTTTTTT. This gives the protein CASSLARTTGELFF.

About this clonotype itself: A much more abundant neighbour one base away suggests this may be a read error. The J gene is TRBJ2-1, the V gene TRBV5-6; D remains unclear. The CDR3 contains 12 residues. The germline V and J ends were trimmed by 2 bases and 3 bases, with 3 bases remaining between them. Per the germline V gene, CDR1 is SGHDT and CDR2 is YYEEEE. This CDR3 reads CASSFNYNEQFF. As DNA, the CDR3 is TGTGCCAGCAGCTTTAACTACAATGAGCAGTTCTTC. The full variable domain, its missing parts supplied by reference TRBV5-6 and TRBJ2-1, is DAGVTQSPTHLIKTRGQQVTLRCSPKSGHDTVSWYQQALGQGPQFIFQYYEEEERQRGNFPDRFSGHQFPNYSSELNVNALLLGDSALYLCASSFNYNEQFFGPGTRLTVL.

This clonotype was counted only a few times. J is TRBJ2-1 and V is TRBV6-1, with 7 bases that match TRBD1. Trimming at V came to 2 bases and at J to 9 bases, leaving 7 bases not matched to a gene. In germline, CDR1 is MNHNS, CDR2 SASEGT. CDR3 length: 14 amino acids. CDR3 in DNA: TGTGCCAGCAGTGAACGGCAGGGGGACGGTGAGCAGTTCTTC. It is translated as CASSERQGDGEQFF.

The chain uses TRBV9 and TRBJ2-3; D gene ambiguous. The germline gives CDR1 SGDLS, CDR2 YYNGEE. This CDR3 contains 14 residues. V was pared by 0 bases and J by 0 bases, with 5 bases between. This CDR3 reads CASSVDTSTDTQYF. For the CDR3, the DNA is TGTGCCAGCAGCGTAGACACTAGCACAGATACGCAGTATTTT.

The chain couples TRBV3-1 to TRBJ2-1; D is uncertain. This CDR3 region has 11 residues. Germline lookup yields CDR1 LGHDT and CDR2 YNNKEL (reference sequence). The V and J ends lost 4 bases and 4 bases respectively, with 2 bases between them. The CDR3 sequence is CASSRYNEQFF. For the CDR3, the DNA is TGTGCCAGCAGCCGATACAATGAGCAGTTCTTC.

As for this clonotype: With a much larger clone just one base away, this may be a read error. The rearrangement uses TRBV4-3 and TRBJ1-1; tentative D call: TRBD1 (6 bases). The CDR3 runs to 14 residues. CDR1 is LGHNA and CDR2 is YSLEER in the germline V gene. The DNA of the CDR3 is TGCACCAGCAGCCAAGGGGGGAGTGGCACTGAAGCTTTCTTT. Protein sequence: CTSSQGGSGTEAFF.